The text below deals with one T cell receptor (beta chain). This specimen belongs to a study of blood T cell repertoires in COVID-19. Across the study: Nucleic acid was either cDNA or gDNA, and it came from T cells, B-cell-depleted T cells, or PBMCs.

Repertoires were generated with immunoSEQ multiplex PCR, while TCRdb's copy carries only in-frame clones and drops some. This sample has 200,000 to 250,000 clones, with 88% found just once. Cohort assignment relied on participant-reported clinical history. Recovered Cohort 3 donors showed two negative PCRs, clearance, or symptom resolution. This CDR3 contains 15 residues. Germline loops: CDR1 SGHVS, CDR2 FNYEAQ. Between the trimmed V and J ends, which lost 5 bases and 2 bases, there was a span of 14 bases. The clonotype was recovered from a woman aged 25 to 39 who had recovered from COVID-19. This chain links TRBV7-6 with TRBJ2-3; D may be TRBD2 (6 bases). Input material: PBMCs or T cells enriched from blood (not recorded which). CDR3 sequence (DNA): TGTGCCAGCAGCCCAACTTCGGGGGTCACAGATACGCAGTATTTT. Protein product: CASSPTSGVTDTQYF.